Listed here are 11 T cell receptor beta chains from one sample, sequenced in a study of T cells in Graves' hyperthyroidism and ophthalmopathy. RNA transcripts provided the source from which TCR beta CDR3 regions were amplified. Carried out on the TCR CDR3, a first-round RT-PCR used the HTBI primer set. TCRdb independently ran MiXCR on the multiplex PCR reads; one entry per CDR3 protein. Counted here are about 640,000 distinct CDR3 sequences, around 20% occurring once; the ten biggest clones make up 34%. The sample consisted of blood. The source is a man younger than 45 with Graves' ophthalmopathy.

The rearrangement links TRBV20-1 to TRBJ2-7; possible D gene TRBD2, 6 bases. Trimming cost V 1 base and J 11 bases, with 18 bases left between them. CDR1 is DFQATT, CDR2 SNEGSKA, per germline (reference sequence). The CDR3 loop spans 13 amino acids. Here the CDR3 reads CSARVGTLGQEYF. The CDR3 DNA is TGCAGTGCTAGAGTCGGGACTTTGGGGCAGGAGTACTTC.

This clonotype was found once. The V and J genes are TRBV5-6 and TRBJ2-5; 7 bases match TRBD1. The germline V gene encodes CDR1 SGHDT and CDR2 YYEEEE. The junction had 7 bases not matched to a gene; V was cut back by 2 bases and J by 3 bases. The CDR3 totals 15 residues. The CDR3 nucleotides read TGTGCCAGCAGCTTCTCCGGGACAGCGGAAGAGACCCAGTACTTC. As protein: CASSFSGTAEETQYF.

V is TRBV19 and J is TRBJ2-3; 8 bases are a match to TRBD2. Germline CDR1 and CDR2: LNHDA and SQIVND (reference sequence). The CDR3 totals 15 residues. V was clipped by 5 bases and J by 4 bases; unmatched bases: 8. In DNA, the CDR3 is TGTGCCAGTAGTCTTAGAGCGGGAGCGTCAGATACGCAGTATTTT. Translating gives CASSLRAGASDTQYF.

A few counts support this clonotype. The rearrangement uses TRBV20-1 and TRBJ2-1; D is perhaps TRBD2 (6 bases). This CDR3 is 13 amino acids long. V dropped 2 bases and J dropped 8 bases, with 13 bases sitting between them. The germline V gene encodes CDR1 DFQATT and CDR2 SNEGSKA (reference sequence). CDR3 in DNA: TGCAGTGCTAGAAAAAATTGGGAGGATGAGCAGTTCTTC. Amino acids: CSARKNWEDEQFF.

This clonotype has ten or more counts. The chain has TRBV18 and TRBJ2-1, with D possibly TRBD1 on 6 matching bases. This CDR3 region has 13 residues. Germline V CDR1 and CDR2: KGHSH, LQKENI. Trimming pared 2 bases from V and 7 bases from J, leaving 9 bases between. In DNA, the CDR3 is TGTGCCAGCTCACCATCAACAGGGAATGAGCAGTTCTTC. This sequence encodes CASSPSTGNEQFF.

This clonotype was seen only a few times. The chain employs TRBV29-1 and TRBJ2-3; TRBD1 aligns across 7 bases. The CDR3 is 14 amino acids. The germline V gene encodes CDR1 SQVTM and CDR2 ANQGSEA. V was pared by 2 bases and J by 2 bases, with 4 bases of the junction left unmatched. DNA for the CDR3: TGCAGCGTTGAAAGGACAGGAAACACAGATACGCAGTATTTT. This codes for CSVERTGNTDTQYF.

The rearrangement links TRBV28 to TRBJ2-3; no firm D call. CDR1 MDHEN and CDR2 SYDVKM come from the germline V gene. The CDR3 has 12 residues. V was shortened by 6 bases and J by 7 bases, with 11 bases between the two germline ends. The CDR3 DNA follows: TGTGCCAGCAGCTACAGAGATTATACGCAGTATTTT. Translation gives CASSYRDYTQYF. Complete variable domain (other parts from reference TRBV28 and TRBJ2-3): DVKVTQSSRYLVKRTGEKVFLECVQDMDHENMFWYRQDPGLGLRLIYFSYDVKMKEKGDIPEGYSVSREKKERFSLILESASTNQTSMYLCASSYRDYTQYFGPGTRLTVL.

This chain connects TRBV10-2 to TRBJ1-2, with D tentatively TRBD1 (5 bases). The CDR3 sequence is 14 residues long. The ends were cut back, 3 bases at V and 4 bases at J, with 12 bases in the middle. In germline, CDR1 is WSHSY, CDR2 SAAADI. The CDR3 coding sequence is TGCGCCAGCAGTGATAAGGGGATGGGCTATGGCTACACCTTC. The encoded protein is CASSDKGMGYGYTF.

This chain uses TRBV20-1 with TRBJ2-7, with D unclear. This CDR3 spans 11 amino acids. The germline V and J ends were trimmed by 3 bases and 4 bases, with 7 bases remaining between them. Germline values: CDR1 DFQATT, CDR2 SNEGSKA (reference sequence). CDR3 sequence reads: CSASSGYEQYF. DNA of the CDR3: TGCAGTGCTAGTTCCGGGTACGAGCAGTACTTC.

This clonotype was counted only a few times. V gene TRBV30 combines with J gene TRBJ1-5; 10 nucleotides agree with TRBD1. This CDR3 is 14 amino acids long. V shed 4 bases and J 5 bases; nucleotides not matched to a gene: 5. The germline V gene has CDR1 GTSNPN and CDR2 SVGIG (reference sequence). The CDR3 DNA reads TGTGCCTGGAAGGGACAGGGGAAAGATCAGCCCCAGCATTTT. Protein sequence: CAWKGQGKDQPQHF.

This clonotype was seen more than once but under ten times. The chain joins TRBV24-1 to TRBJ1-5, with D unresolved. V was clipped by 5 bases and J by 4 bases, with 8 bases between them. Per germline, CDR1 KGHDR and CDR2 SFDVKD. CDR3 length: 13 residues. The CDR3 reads CATSAAVNQPQHF. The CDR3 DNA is TGTGCCACCAGTGCGGCCGTAAATCAGCCCCAGCATTTT.